Below, 5 T cell receptor beta chains from the same sample are listed, as sequenced in a study of blood T cell repertoires in COVID-19. Produced via immunoSEQ multiplex PCR; TCRdb's table is partial and in-frame only. The table includes roughly 170,000 clones, 79% detected once. Sequencing was performed on peripheral blood. The receptors were gathered from a woman aged 60-75 years with COVID-19, enrolled during active disease.

The rearrangement joins TRBV5-4 to TRBJ1-2, with D uncertain. Germline V gives CDR1 SGHNT, CDR2 YYREEE (reference sequence). V gave up 2 bases and J gave up 8 bases, with 13 bases separating them. This CDR3 has 13 amino acids. The CDR3 here is CASSFGPGRGYTF. Here the CDR3 DNA reads TGTGCCAGCAGCTTTGGCCCCGGGAGGGGCTACACCTTC.

J is TRBJ1-6 and V is TRBV7-9; D gene uncertain. The CDR3 runs 15 residues. CDR1 is SEHNR and CDR2 is FQNEAQ in the germline V gene (reference sequence). V shed 6 bases and J shed 0 bases, with 9 bases lying between them. CDR3 protein: CASRLSGSYNSPLHF. The CDR3 region has the DNA TGTGCCAGCAGGCTTAGTGGCTCCTATAATTCACCCCTCCACTTT.

The chain is built from TRBV18 and TRBJ2-7; D is unresolved. The V and J ends lost 3 bases and 3 bases respectively, with 9 bases between them. This CDR3 is 13 amino acids long. Germline values: CDR1 KGHSH, CDR2 LQKENI. The CDR3 region is CASSPTTDYEQYV. The DNA for the CDR3 is TGTGCCAGCTCACCGACAACCGACTACGAGCAGTACGTC.

This chain connects TRBV6-1 to TRBJ1-2; D remains unclear. Trimming pared 3 bases from V and 1 base from J, leaving 3 bases between. The CDR3 spans 12 residues. Germline CDR1 is MNHNS and CDR2 is SASEGT. CDR3 bases: TGTGCCAGCAGTGACAATAACTATGGCTACACCTTC. Protein sequence: CASSDNNYGYTF.

This clone came up once. The chain employs TRBV10-1 and TRBJ1-2; no firm D call. The germline V gene encodes CDR1 WNHNN and CDR2 SYGVQD (reference sequence). V gave up 4 bases and J gave up 1 base, with 10 bases separating them. The CDR3 contains 14 residues. CDR3 amino acids: CASSGWPHNYGYTF. For the CDR3, the DNA is TGCGCCAGCAGTGGATGGCCTCATAACTATGGCTACACCTTC.